This is a list of T cell receptor beta chains from one sample in a study of blood T cell repertoires in COVID-19. Sequencing used immunoSEQ multiplex PCR; TCRdb keeps in-frame clones, though not all of them. The sample has 300,000 to 400,000 clones, approximately 89% seen once. Sequencing input: peripheral blood. These receptors were collected from a woman between 50 and 59 years old who had recovered from COVID-19. CDR3s include the opening cysteine and the closing phenylalanine or tryptophan. The D gene is left open where the match is weak. Size is stated for part of the rows, as once, few or many counts, or as a class when the clone is expanded.

j_call | v_call | d_call | clone_size | cdr3_aa | cdr3_nt
TRBJ2-3 | TRBV5-1 | . | . | CASSLGRGLSTDTQYF | TGCGCCAGCAGCTTGGGCCGGGGACTTAGCACAGATACGCAGTATTTT
TRBJ1-3 | TRBV10-3 | . | once | CASRDEAVNTIYF | TGTGCCTCGCGGGACGAAGCGGTAAACACCATATATTTT
TRBJ2-4 | TRBV11-2 | . | . | CASSPTVPGIFGTNIQYF | TGTGCCAGCAGCCCAACGGTGCCAGGGATTTTTGGTACAAACATTCAGTACTTC
TRBJ2-7 | TRBV11-3 | . | . | CASSLATGEYEQYF | TGTGCCAGCAGCTTAGCGACAGGCGAATACGAGCAGTACTTC
TRBJ2-5 | TRBV30 | TRBD1 | . | CAWTRRQGVETQYF | TGTGCCTGGACGAGAAGACAGGGGGTAGAGACCCAGTACTTC
TRBJ2-7 | TRBV6-6 | TRBD2 | . | CASSPGLPKTYEQYF | TGTGCCAGCAGCCCGGGACTACCGAAAACCTACGAGCAGTACTTC
TRBJ2-5 | TRBV28 | TRBD1 | . | CASLTGVSSETQYF | TGTGCCAGCCTCACAGGGGTATCCTCCGAGACCCAGTACTTC
TRBJ1-5 | TRBV19 | . | . | CATKKGAQSNQPQHF | TGTGCCACCAAGAAAGGGGCACAAAGCAATCAGCCCCAGCATTTT
TRBJ2-7 | TRBV19 | TRBD1 | . | CASSIRDRVYEQYF | TGTGCCAGTAGTATCCGGGACAGGGTCTACGAGCAGTACTTC
TRBJ2-5 | TRBV9 | TRBD2 | . | CASSVLPTSGQETQYF | TGTGCCAGCAGCGTACTCCCCACTAGCGGTCAAGAGACCCAGTACTTC
TRBJ2-7 | TRBV3-1/TRBV3-2 | . | . | CASSQGSVYEQYF | TGTGCCAGCAGCCAAGGAAGCGTCTACGAGCAGTACTTC
TRBJ1-2 | TRBV7-9 | . | . | CASSRVREPYGYTF | TGTGCCAGCAGTCGAGTCCGAGAACCTTATGGCTACACCTTC
TRBJ1-5 | TRBV7-9 | . | . | CASSWTVNQPQHF | TGTGCCAGCAGCTGGACAGTTAATCAGCCCCAGCATTTT
TRBJ1-2 | TRBV6-6 | . | . | CASSSNREKEGYTF | TGTGCCAGCAGTTCGAACCGGGAAAAGGAAGGCTACACCTTC
TRBJ1-1 | TRBV4-1 | . | . | CASSQGALNTEAFF | TGCGCCAGCAGCCAGGGCGCGTTGAACACTGAAGCTTTCTTT
TRBJ1-3 | TRBV7-9 | . | . | CASSLARGSGNTIYF | TGTGCCAGCAGCTTAGCGAGGGGCAGCGGGAACACCATATATTTT
TRBJ2-7 | TRBV4-1 | TRBD1 | . | CASSLGQGFDEQYF | TGCGCCAGCAGCCTGGGACAGGGGTTTGACGAGCAGTACTTC
TRBJ2-7 | TRBV19 | TRBD1 | few | CASSTSSTGAYEQYF | TGTGCCAGTAGCACGTCGAGTACAGGGGCCTACGAGCAGTACTTC
TRBJ2-1 | TRBV18 | TRBD2 | . | CASSPQTSSSEQFF | TGTGCCAGCTCACCTCAGACTAGCAGCAGTGAGCAGTTCTTC
TRBJ2-5 | TRBV12-3/TRBV12-4 | TRBD2 | once | CASSFGGETQYF | TGTGCCAGCAGTTTCGGGGGGGAGACCCAGTACTTC
TRBJ1-3 | TRBV7-9 | . | . | CASSLRDSGNTIYF | TGTGCCAGCAGCTTACGGGACTCTGGAAACACCATATATTTT
TRBJ2-1 | TRBV4-3 | . | . | CASSPRTDYNEQFF | TGCGCCAGCAGCCCGCGGACAGATTACAATGAGCAGTTCTTC
TRBJ2-4 | TRBV19 | . | . | CASSPEVAKNIQYF | TGTGCCAGCAGTCCGGAGGTAGCCAAAAACATTCAGTACTTC
TRBJ2-1 | TRBV5-1 | TRBD2 | . | CASSLGLATYNEQFF | TGCGCCAGCAGCTTAGGACTAGCAACCTACAATGAGCAGTTCTTC
TRBJ2-1 | TRBV3-1/TRBV3-2 | TRBD2 | . | CASRHRGLADEQFF | TGTGCCAGCAGACATCGGGGACTAGCAGACGAGCAGTTCTTC
TRBJ2-7 | TRBV10-3 | TRBD1 | once | CAIREIQGAVHEQYF | TGTGCCATCAGGGAAATACAGGGGGCGGTCCACGAGCAGTACTTC
TRBJ2-7 | TRBV28 | . | . | CASSPPRQSREQYF | TGTGCCAGCAGTCCCCCCCGACAATCCCGGGAGCAGTACTTC
TRBJ2-5 | TRBV20-1 | TRBD2 | . | CGVGGTETQYF | TGCGGCGTGGGGGGGACAGAGACCCAGTACTTC
TRBJ1-5 | TRBV6-2/TRBV6-3 | . | . | CASSLTGNQPQHF | TGTGCCAGCAGTTTGACAGGCAATCAGCCCCAGCATTTT
TRBJ1-1 | TRBV30 | . | . | CAWSSQGNTEAFF | TGTGCCTGGAGCTCCCAGGGGAACACTGAAGCTTTCTTT
TRBJ2-1 | TRBV10-1 | TRBD2 | . | CASRGGTSGTYNEQFF | TGCGCCAGCAGGGGGGGCACTAGCGGAACCTACAATGAGCAGTTCTTC
TRBJ2-7 | TRBV5-1 | . | . | CASSPGTLTYEQYF | TGCGCCAGCAGCCCCGGGACACTAACCTACGAGCAGTACTTC
TRBJ1-2 | TRBV4-3 | . | . | CASSQDTGVNYGYTF | TGCGCCAGCAGCCAAGATACGGGGGTCAACTATGGCTACACCTTC
TRBJ2-1 | TRBV5-8 | . | . | CASSGLGLLEQFF | TGTGCCAGCAGCGGTTTGGGGCTACTTGAGCAGTTCTTC
TRBJ2-2 | TRBV7-2 | TRBD2 | . | CASSLVGGGAPGELFF | TGTGCCAGCAGCTTAGTGGGCGGGGGGGCCCCCGGGGAGCTGTTTTTT
TRBJ1-6 | TRBV11-2 | TRBD1 | . | CASSLAGGGGSYNSPLHF | TGTGCCAGCAGCTTAGCAGGGGGCGGAGGCTCCTATAATTCACCCCTCCACTTT
TRBJ1-1 | TRBV12-5 | TRBD1 | . | CATAGQDTEAFF | TGTGCTACCGCCGGACAGGACACTGAAGCTTTCTTT
TRBJ2-5 | TRBV7-2 | TRBD1 | . | CASSLPGQMKETQYF | TGTGCCAGCAGCCTACCGGGACAGATGAAAGAGACCCAGTACTTC
TRBJ1-1 | TRBV4-3 | . | . | CASSLETNTEAFF | TGCGCCAGCAGTTTAGAGACTAACACTGAAGCTTTCTTT
TRBJ2-5 | TRBV5-4 | . | . | CASSQTGDEKTQYF | TGTGCCAGCAGCCAGACGGGGGACGAGAAGACCCAGTACTTC
TRBJ2-5 | TRBV3-1/TRBV3-2 | TRBD2 | . | CASSQGSARGAETQYF | TGTGCCAGCAGCCAAGGGAGTGCGCGGGGGGCAGAGACCCAGTACTTC
TRBJ1-2 | TRBV12-3/TRBV12-4 | TRBD1 | . | CASTSGGNGYTF | TGTGCCAGCACCTCAGGGGGTAATGGCTACACCTTC
TRBJ1-4 | TRBV5-5 | . | few | CASSIPPTGTTNEKLFF | TGTGCCAGCAGCATACCCCCAACGGGAACAACTAATGAAAAACTGTTTTTT
TRBJ1-1 | TRBV19 | . | . | CASRRDKETEAFF | TGTGCCAGTAGACGGGACAAGGAGACTGAAGCTTTCTTT
TRBJ1-4 | TRBV3-1/TRBV3-2 | . | . | CASSQGYQVATNEKLFF | TGTGCCAGCAGCCAGGGTTACCAGGTTGCAACTAATGAAAAACTGTTTTTT
TRBJ2-3 | TRBV28 | TRBD2 | . | CASSSGEREPDGDTQYF | TGTGCCAGCAGTTCAGGGGAGCGGGAGCCTGATGGGGATACGCAGTATTTT
TRBJ1-4 | TRBV2 | . | . | CASTRRGTVNEKLFF | TGTGCCAGCACCCGCCGGGGGACGGTCAATGAAAAACTGTTTTTT
TRBJ1-6 | TRBV4-2 | . | . | CASSQDSISGSPLHF | TGTGCCAGCAGCCAAGATAGTATTAGCGGTTCACCCCTCCACTTT
TRBJ1-1 | TRBV6-6 | TRBD1 | once | CASRPGRDSEAFF | TGTGCCAGCAGGCCTGGGCGGGACAGTGAAGCTTTCTTT
TRBJ1-1 | TRBV6-4 | . | . | CASSDRGNTEAFF | TGTGCCAGCAGTGACCGAGGGAACACTGAAGCTTTCTTT
TRBJ1-2 | TRBV7-9 | TRBD1 | few | CASSLDTGGAGYGYTF | TGTGCCAGCAGCCTCGATACAGGGGGCGCTGGCTATGGCTACACCTTC
TRBJ1-1 | TRBV24-1 | . | . | CATSGPETNTEAFF | TGTGCCACCAGTGGTCCAGAGACAAACACTGAAGCTTTCTTT
TRBJ2-2 | TRBV7-2 | TRBD2 | . | CASSLNGRGNTGELFF | TGTGCCAGCAGCTTAAACGGGAGGGGAAACACCGGGGAGCTGTTTTTT